The 20 T cell receptor beta chains below come from one sample, sequenced in a study of beta chain features in type 1 diabetes. Study findings and constraints: Type 1 diabetes patients showed a moderate but significant shortening of TCRB CDR3s in all four CD4+ subsets.

Sequencing targeted expressed TCRB transcripts, as all isolated RNA had been reverse transcribed. Sequenced by immunoSEQ multiplex PCR; TCRdb stores in-frame clones only, minus some. The table lists some 640,000 clones, 11% to 15% of them singletons. These receptors are not linked to any known antigen. Sequenced sample: naive CD4+ T cells from blood. These receptors were collected from a man aged 18 to 29 with type 1 diabetes.

This clone was seen a handful of times. This sequence joins TRBV4-1 and TRBJ2-2; D may be TRBD1 (6 bases). V was shortened by 4 bases and J by 5 bases, with 17 bases between the two germline ends. Germline values: CDR1 MGHRA, CDR2 YSYEKL. This CDR3 has 16 residues. The DNA for the CDR3 is TGCGCCAGCAGCCGTGGAGAAGGGACAAATACCGGGGAGCTGTTTTTT. Amino acid sequence: CASSRGEGTNTGELFF.

This chain connects TRBV19 to TRBJ2-1; 11 positions agree with TRBD2. Losses at the gene ends were 5 bases for V and 13 bases for J; bases not matched to a gene: 10. CDR1 is LNHDA, CDR2 SQIVND, per germline (reference sequence). This CDR3 comprises 14 residues. CDR3 loop: CASSVLAGVISQFF. The CDR3 DNA follows: TGTGCCAGTAGTGTACTAGCGGGGGTGATAAGCCAGTTCTTC.

This rearrangement joins TRBV30 to TRBJ2-7; D perhaps matches TRBD1 (6 bases). CDR1 GTSNPN and CDR2 SVGIG come from the germline V gene (reference sequence). The length of the CDR3 is 15 residues. V was clipped by 3 bases and J by 6 bases, with 21 bases between them. The CDR3 nucleotides are TGTGCCTGGAGGATTACAGGGTCCGCCGCTGGCGAGCAGTACTTC. Its protein is CAWRITGSAAGEQYF.

This sequence joins TRBV4-1 and TRBJ1-1, with D perhaps TRBD1 (5 bases). V was pared by 0 bases and J by 1 base, with 9 bases between. From germline, CDR1 is MGHRA and CDR2 YSYEKL. The CDR3 has 15 amino acids. CDR3 in amino acids: CASSQEGHSNTEAFF. In DNA, the CDR3 is TGCGCCAGCAGCCAAGAGGGGCATTCGAACACTGAAGCTTTCTTT.

The CDR3 bases are TGTGCCAGCAGCCAAGATAATCAAGCCAGGGCGCGCGAGCAGTACTTC. As protein: CASSQDNQARAREQYF. This sequence joins TRBV4-2 and TRBJ2-7, with D tentatively TRBD1 (5 bases). CDR3 size: 16 residues. V gave up 0 bases and J gave up 6 bases, with 18 bases separating them. Germline values: CDR1 LGHNA, CDR2 YNFKEQ.

This clone was seen a handful of times. This chain uses TRBV7-9 with TRBJ2-1; TRBD2 agrees at 7 bases. Per germline, CDR1 SEHNR and CDR2 FQNEAQ (reference sequence). The trim removed 1 base at V and 7 bases at J, leaving 7 bases unmatched. The CDR3 sequence is 15 residues long. CDR3 protein: CASSLEGGSGNEQFF. The CDR3 nucleotides read TGTGCCAGCAGCTTAGAAGGCGGGAGTGGGAATGAGCAGTTCTTC.

The chain employs TRBV6-6 and TRBJ2-5; D uncertain. V shed 2 bases and J shed 4 bases, with 2 bases lying between them. Germline CDR1 reads MNHNY; CDR2 reads SVGAGI (reference sequence). This CDR3 contains 11 residues. CDR3 region: CASSYRETQYF. The CDR3 bases are TGTGCCAGCAGTTACAGAGAGACCCAGTACTTC.

The V and J genes are TRBV4-1 and TRBJ2-3; 9 bases map to TRBD1. CDR1 and CDR2 from the germline V gene are MGHRA and YSYEKL. The V and J ends lost 4 bases and 4 bases, in that order; junction bases with no gene match: 9. The CDR3 runs to 16 residues. The CDR3 DNA reads TGCGCCAGCAGCCGCCCGGGACAGGGAGCGGCAGATACGCAGTATTTT. Translation: CASSRPGQGAADTQYF.

The sample holds a few counts of this clone. This chain links TRBV19 with TRBJ2-3; D is uncertain. V was pared by 3 bases and J by 2 bases, with 18 bases between. Germline CDR1 LNHDA, CDR2 SQIVND (reference sequence). The CDR3 has 17 residues. The CDR3 is CASSMDVSPLVTDTQYF. Here the CDR3 DNA reads TGTGCCAGTAGTATGGACGTCAGTCCGTTGGTCACAGATACGCAGTATTTT.

The CDR3 reads CASSLQLGQGNIQYF. CDR3 sequence (DNA): TGTGCCAGCAGCTTACAACTAGGACAGGGTAACATTCAGTACTTC. This chain uses TRBV5-4 with TRBJ2-4, with 8 bases fitting TRBD1. CDR3 length: 15 amino acids. Germline loops: CDR1 SGHNT, CDR2 YYREEE (reference sequence). The V gene end was trimmed by 2 bases and the J gene end by 7 bases; junction bases not matched to a gene: 8.

For the CDR3, the DNA is TGTGCCAGCGGACGCGGGACGGTCAACTATGGCTACACCTTC. Translated, it gives CASGRGTVNYGYTF. The chain uses TRBV7-6 and TRBJ1-2, with D perhaps TRBD1 (5 bases). Trimming cost V 8 bases and J 2 bases, with 15 bases left between them. Germline V gene data show CDR1 as SGHVS and CDR2 as FNYEAQ. The CDR3 runs to 14 residues.

The chain has TRBV29-1 and TRBJ2-1; the D call may be TRBD1 or TRBD2 (6 bases each). V lost 3 bases to trimming and J lost 12 bases, with 21 bases between them. Germline V lookup: CDR1 SQVTM, CDR2 ANQGSEA. The CDR3 has 14 amino acids. In DNA, the CDR3 is TGCAGCGTTGACCGTTTGCTGCGGGAAGGGGGGCAGTTCTTC. As protein: CSVDRLLREGGQFF.

This clone has only a few counts. The chain combines TRBV6-6 with TRBJ2-1, with TRBD1 matching over 7 bases. The V and J ends lost 11 bases and 7 bases, in that order; junction bases with no gene match: 20. The CDR3 is 16 amino acids. Germline V CDR1 and CDR2: MNHNY, SVGAGI (reference sequence). CDR3 in DNA: TGTGCCGGAGCAGGGGGACGGGAATCTCGACCTAATGAGCAGTTCTTC. It encodes CAGAGGRESRPNEQFF.

The chain recombines TRBV4-1 with TRBJ2-3; TRBD2 might be the D (6 bases). The CDR3 totals 15 residues. V lost 4 bases to trimming and J lost 2 bases, with 13 bases between them. Germline V lookup: CDR1 MGHRA, CDR2 YSYEKL. The CDR3 reads CASSLLAGTTDTQYF. CDR3 DNA: TGCGCCAGCAGCCTCCTGGCGGGGACCACAGATACGCAGTATTTT.

The chain recombines TRBV6-1 with TRBJ1-1, with a tentative D call TRBD1 (6 bases). V lost 6 bases and J lost 2, with 10 bases in between. Germline CDR1 is MNHNS and CDR2 is SASEGT. CDR3 length: 13 residues. CDR3 bases: TGTGCCAGCAGGGACAGTACAAACACTGAAGCTTTCTTT. The encoded protein is CASRDSTNTEAFF.

The CDR3 sequence is CVSGQRNTGELFF. Written as DNA, the CDR3 is TGTGTCTCGGGACAGCGGAACACCGGGGAGCTGTTTTTT. V usage is TRBV9 and J usage is TRBJ2-2, with 7 bases matching TRBD1. The germline CDR1 and CDR2 sequences are SGDLS and YYNGEE. This CDR3 region has 13 residues.

The chain uses TRBV2 and TRBJ2-7; a possible D gene is TRBD2 (6 bases). The V and J ends lost 3 bases and 4 bases respectively, with 13 bases between them. Germline CDR1 is SNHLY and CDR2 is FYNNEI. CDR3 length equals 14 residues. CDR3 region: CASSDRDSSYEQYF. CDR3 bases: TGTGCCAGCAGTGATAGGGACTCGTCATACGAGCAGTACTTC.

This clone was seen a few times. The J gene is TRBJ2-1, the V gene TRBV25-1; 13 bases align to TRBD2. Germline V gene data show CDR1 as MGHDK and CDR2 as SYGVNS. J was trimmed by 3 bases and V by 2 bases; bases with no gene match: 4. The CDR3 contains 17 residues. The CDR3 sequence: CASSERTSGRDYNEQFF. CDR3 bases: TGTGCCAGCAGTGAAAGGACTAGCGGGAGAGACTACAATGAGCAGTTCTTC.

There are a few counts of this clone. The chain carries TRBV27 and TRBJ2-5; 10 bases fit TRBD2. Germline CDR1 is MNHEY and CDR2 is SMNVEV (reference sequence). V shed 3 bases, J shed 7 bases, and the junction held 8 bases outside the gene matches. This CDR3 spans 15 amino acids. The CDR3 reads CASSLGSGRAGTQYF. CDR3 DNA: TGTGCCAGCAGTTTGGGCAGCGGGAGGGCCGGGACCCAGTACTTC.

The chain carries TRBV28 and TRBJ2-3, with TRBD1 matching 7 bases. Germline V gene sequence: CDR1 MDHEN, CDR2 SYDVKM. The V segment lost 6 bases and the J segment 3 bases; nucleotides outside the gene matches: 9. This CDR3 spans 15 amino acids. The CDR3 region has the DNA TGTGCCAGCAGCCCTCCAAGGGGGCAAACAGATACGCAGTATTTT. It is translated as CASSPPRGQTDTQYF.